In its sample, the clone carrying this T cell receptor (beta chain) was seen many times. V lost 8 bases to trimming and J lost 6 bases, with 14 bases between them. CDR1 MDHEN and CDR2 SYDVKM come from the germline V gene. The CDR3 consists of 12 residues. The data were taken from a study of identical twins. TCRdb re-called the 5' RACE reads through MiXCR, storing one row per CDR3 protein. Seen here are around 290,000 distinct CDR3 sequences, roughly 10% observed once, and the top ten hold approximately 7%. These same data were also listed under a study on yellow fever vaccine responses in identical twins.

This clonotype was obtained from a woman younger than 35 in good health. The V call is TRBV28, the J call TRBJ2-7; D unclear. The sample consisted of CD8+ T cells sorted from blood. The DNA for the CDR3 is TGTGCCAGCGCGAAGTGGAACTCCGAGCAGTACTTC. As protein: CASAKWNSEQYF.